Described below is a single TCR beta chain sequence and its context. Antigen: not known. The source of the sample is a study of cytomegalovirus exposure and HLA in healthy donors. Overall study context: There were roughly 110 million unique TCR beta sequences, drawn from about 180 million T cells, in an earlier analysis.

V lost 7 bases and J lost 6, with 15 bases in between. This CDR3 has 12 residues. CDR1 and CDR2 from the germline V gene are SQVTM and ANQGSEA. The PCR used 60 Vbeta and 13 Jbeta primers. Clones were sequenced by immunoSEQ multiplex PCR, and TCRdb holds only the in-frame ones, with some missing. Of 150,000 to 200,000 clones detected, 84% appear once; the ten largest clones hold approximately 2.9%. Overall study results and limits: A previous analysis found most TCR beta V segments productive roughly 90% or roughly 30% of the time. A later analysis linked 15,000 to 20,000 TCR beta sequences to HLA alleles at 0.05 false discovery rate.

The chain has TRBV29-1 and TRBJ1-1; D might be TRBD1 (6 bases). This receptor was identified in a woman aged 45-60 years in good health and CMV-seropositive. The source material was PBMCs. This CDR3 reads CSAHRETAEAFF. The CDR3 bases are TGCAGCGCACACAGGGAGACTGCTGAAGCTTTCTTT. Looking up the rest from reference TRBV29-1 and TRBJ1-1 gives the full variable domain: SAVISQKPSRDICQRGTSLTIQCQVDSQVTMMFWYRQQPGQSLTLIATANQGSEATYESGFVIDKFPISRPNLTFSTLTVSNMSPEDSSIYLCSAHRETAEAFFGQGTRLTVV.